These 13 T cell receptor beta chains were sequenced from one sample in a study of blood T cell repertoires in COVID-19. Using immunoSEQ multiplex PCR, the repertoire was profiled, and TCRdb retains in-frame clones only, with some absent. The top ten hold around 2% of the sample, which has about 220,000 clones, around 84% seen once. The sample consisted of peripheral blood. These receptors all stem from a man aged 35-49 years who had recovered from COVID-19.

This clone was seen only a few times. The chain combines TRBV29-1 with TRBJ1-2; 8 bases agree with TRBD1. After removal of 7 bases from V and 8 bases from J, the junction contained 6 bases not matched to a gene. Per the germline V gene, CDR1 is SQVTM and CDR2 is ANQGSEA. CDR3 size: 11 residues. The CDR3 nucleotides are TGCAGCGCAGGACAGGGTGGAGGCTACACCTTC. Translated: CSAGQGGGYTF. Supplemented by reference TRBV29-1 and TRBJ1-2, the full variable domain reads SAVISQKPSRDICQRGTSLTIQCQVDSQVTMMFWYRQQPGQSLTLIATANQGSEATYESGFVIDKFPISRPNLTFSTLTVSNMSPEDSSIYLCSAGQGGGYTFGSGTRLTVV.

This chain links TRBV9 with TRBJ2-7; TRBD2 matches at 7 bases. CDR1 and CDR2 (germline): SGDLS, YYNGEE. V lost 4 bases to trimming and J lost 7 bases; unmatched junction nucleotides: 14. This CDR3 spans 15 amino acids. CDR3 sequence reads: CASSPSLREIGEQYF. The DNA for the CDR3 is TGTGCCAGCAGCCCTAGCTTGCGGGAGATCGGAGAGCAGTACTTC.

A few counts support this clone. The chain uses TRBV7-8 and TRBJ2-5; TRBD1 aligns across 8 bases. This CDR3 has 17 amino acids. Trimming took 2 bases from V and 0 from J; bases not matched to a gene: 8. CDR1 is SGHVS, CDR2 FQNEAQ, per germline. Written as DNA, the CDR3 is TGTGCCAGCAGCTTACAAAGGGACAGGCTGTACCAAGAGACCCAGTACTTC. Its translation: CASSLQRDRLYQETQYF.

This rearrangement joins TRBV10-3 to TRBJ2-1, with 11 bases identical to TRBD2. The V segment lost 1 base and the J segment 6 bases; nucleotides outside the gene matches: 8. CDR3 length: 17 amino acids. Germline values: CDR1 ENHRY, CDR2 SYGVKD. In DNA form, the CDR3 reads TGTGCCATCAGTGAGTGGCAGGGAACTAGCGGGGGCAATGAGCAGTTCTTC. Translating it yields CAISEWQGTSGGNEQFF.

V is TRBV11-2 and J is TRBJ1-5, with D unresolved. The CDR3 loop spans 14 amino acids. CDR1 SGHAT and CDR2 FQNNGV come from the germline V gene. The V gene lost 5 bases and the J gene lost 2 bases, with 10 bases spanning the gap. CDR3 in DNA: TGTGCCAGCAGCCCGAGGGCGGGCAATCAGCCCCAGCATTTT. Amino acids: CASSPRAGNQPQHF.

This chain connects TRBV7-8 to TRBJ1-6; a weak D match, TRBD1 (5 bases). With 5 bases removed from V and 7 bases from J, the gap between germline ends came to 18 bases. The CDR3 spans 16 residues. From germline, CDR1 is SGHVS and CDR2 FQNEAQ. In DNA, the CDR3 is TGTGCCAGCAGCCTTCCGACGGGGGGGTCGAATTCACCCCTCCACTTT. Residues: CASSLPTGGSNSPLHF.

The CDR3, as DNA: TGTGCCTGGAGGCAGGGGCGGGTTGGCTACACCTTC. It specifies CAWRQGRVGYTF. The chain has TRBV30 and TRBJ1-2, with D possibly TRBD1 on 6 matching bases. Per the germline V gene, CDR1 is GTSNPN and CDR2 is SVGIG (reference sequence). V lost 3 bases and J 7 bases, leaving 12 bases between the germline ends. The CDR3 is 12 amino acids.

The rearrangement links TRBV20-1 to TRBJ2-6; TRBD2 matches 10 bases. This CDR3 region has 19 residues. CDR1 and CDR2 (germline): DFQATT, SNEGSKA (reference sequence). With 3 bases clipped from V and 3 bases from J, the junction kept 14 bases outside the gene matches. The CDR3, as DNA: TGCAGTGCTAGTCCCTCCGGGACTAGCGATTTCTTTGGGGCCAACGTCCTGACTTTC. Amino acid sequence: CSASPSGTSDFFGANVLTF.

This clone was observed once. As DNA, the CDR3 is TGTGCCAGTAGTGGTCATCTAAACTCCTACGAGCAGTACTTC. Amino acid sequence: CASSGHLNSYEQYF. The chain links TRBV19 to TRBJ2-7, with D unclear. Germline V CDR1 and CDR2: LNHDA, SQIVND (reference sequence). Deletions cut 5 bases from V and 0 bases from J, with 11 bases between. CDR3 length: 14 residues.

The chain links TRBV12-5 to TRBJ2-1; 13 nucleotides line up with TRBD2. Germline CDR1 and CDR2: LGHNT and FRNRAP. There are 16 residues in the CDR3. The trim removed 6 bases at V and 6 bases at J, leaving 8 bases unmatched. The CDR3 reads CASGPLGLAGSNEQFF. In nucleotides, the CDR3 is TGTGCTAGTGGCCCACTGGGACTAGCGGGATCCAATGAGCAGTTCTTC.

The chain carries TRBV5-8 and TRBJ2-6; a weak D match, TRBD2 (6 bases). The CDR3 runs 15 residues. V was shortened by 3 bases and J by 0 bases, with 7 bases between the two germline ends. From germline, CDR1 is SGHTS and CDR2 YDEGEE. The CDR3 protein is CASSYGSSGANVLTF. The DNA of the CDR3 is TGTGCCAGCAGCTACGGGAGCTCTGGGGCCAACGTCCTGACTTTC.

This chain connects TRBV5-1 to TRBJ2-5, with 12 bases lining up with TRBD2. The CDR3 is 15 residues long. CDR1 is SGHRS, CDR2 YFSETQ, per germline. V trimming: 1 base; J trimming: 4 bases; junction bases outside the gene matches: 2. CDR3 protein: CASSLLAGGIETQYF. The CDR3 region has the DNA TGCGCCAGCAGCTTGCTAGCGGGAGGGATAGAGACCCAGTACTTC.

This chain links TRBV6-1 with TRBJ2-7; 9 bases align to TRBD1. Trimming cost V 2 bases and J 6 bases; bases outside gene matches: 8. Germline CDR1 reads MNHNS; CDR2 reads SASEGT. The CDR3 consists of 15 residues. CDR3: CASSEILGQGVEQYF. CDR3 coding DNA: TGTGCCAGCAGTGAAATTTTGGGACAGGGCGTCGAGCAGTACTTC.